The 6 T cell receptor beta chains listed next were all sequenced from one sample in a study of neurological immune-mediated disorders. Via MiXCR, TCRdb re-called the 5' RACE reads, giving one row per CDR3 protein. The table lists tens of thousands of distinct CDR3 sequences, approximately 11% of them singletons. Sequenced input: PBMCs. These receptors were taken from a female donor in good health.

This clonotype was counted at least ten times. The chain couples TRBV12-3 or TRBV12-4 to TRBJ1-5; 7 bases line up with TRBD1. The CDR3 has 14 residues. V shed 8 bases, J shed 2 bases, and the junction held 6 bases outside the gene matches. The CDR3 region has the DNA TGTGCCAGCGGTCGACAGGGCGGCAATCAGCCCCAGCATTTT. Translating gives CASGRQGGNQPQHF.

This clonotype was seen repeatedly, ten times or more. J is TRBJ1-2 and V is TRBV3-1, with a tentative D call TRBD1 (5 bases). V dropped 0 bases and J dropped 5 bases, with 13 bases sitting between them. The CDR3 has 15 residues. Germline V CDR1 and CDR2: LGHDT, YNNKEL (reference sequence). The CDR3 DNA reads TGTGCCAGCAGCCAAGAGAGAAGACAGCATTATGGCTACACCTTC. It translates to CASSQERRQHYGYTF.

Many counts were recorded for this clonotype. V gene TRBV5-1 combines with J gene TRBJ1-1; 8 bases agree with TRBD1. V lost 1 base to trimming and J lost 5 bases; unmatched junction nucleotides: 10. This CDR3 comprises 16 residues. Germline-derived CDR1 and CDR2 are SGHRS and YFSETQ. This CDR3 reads CASSLSTGGSETEAFF. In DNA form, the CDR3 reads TGCGCCAGCAGCTTGAGTACAGGGGGTAGTGAGACTGAAGCTTTCTTT.

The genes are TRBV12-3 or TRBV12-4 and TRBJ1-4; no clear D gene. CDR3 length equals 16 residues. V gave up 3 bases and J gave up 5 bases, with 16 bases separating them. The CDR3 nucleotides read TGTGCCAGCAGTTTGAACCGGGTGGGGATGAATGAAAAACTGTTTTTT. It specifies CASSLNRVGMNEKLFF.

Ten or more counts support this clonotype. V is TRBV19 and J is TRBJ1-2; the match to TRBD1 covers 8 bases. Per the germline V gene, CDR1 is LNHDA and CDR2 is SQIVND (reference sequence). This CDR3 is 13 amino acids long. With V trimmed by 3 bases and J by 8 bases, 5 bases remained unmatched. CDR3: CASSIRQGSGYTF. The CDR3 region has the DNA TGTGCCAGTAGTATCAGACAGGGGAGCGGCTACACCTTC.

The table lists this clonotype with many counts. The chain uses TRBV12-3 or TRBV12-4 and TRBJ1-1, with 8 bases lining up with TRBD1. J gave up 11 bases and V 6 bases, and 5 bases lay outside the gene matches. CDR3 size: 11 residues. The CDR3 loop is CASSPDRGAFF. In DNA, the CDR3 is TGTGCCAGCAGCCCCGACAGGGGCGCTTTCTTT.